The 29 T cell receptor beta chains reported below all come from one sample, sequenced in a study of blood T cells in healthy people across ages. The authors ran a second PCR of about 6 to 11 cycles using a sample-barcoded 5' primer and a J-beta primer mix. MiXCR, applied by TCRdb to the 5' RACE reads, yields one record per CDR3 protein. The data show more than 750,000 distinct CDR3 sequences, just under 30% seen once. The same data also went into a second study, on T cells of mothers and their children.

The sequenced sample consisted of blood. These TCRs come from a woman between 40 and 55 years old in good health.

The gene calls are TRBV9 and TRBJ2-6; no clear D gene. The CDR3 totals 17 residues. V lost 1 base and J 0 bases, leaving 11 bases between the germline ends. The germline gives CDR1 SGDLS, CDR2 YYNGEE. CDR3 loop: CASSVQPATSGANVLTF. DNA of the CDR3: TGTGCCAGCAGCGTACAGCCCGCTACCTCTGGGGCCAACGTCCTGACTTTC.

The J gene is TRBJ2-5, the V gene TRBV5-6; TRBD1 agrees at 7 bases. The last part of the DNA fits TRBJ2-7 better; the J call may be wrong. The CDR3 has 14 residues. Per germline, CDR1 SGHDT and CDR2 YYEEEE. The CDR3 protein is CASTPGQEFYEQYF. CDR3 DNA sequence: TGTGCCAGCACCCCCGGACAGGAATTCTACGAGCAGTACTTC.

With regard to this clonotype: Relative to the germline gene, one junction end is altered; a read error may explain this. The CDR3 loop is CASSAGAQETQYF. In DNA form, the CDR3 reads TGTGCTAGCAGCGCAGGGGCTCAGGAGACCCAGTACTTC. The V gene is TRBV7-6, the J gene TRBJ2-5; D perhaps matches TRBD1 (6 bases). Germline loops: CDR1 SGHVS, CDR2 FNYEAQ. CDR3 size: 13 residues.

This clonotype was seen a few times. V is TRBV19 and J is TRBJ2-3; D unresolved. The CDR3 is made up of 14 amino acids. Trimming removed 0 bases at V and 1 base at J, with 5 bases between. Looked up from germline, CDR1 is LNHDA and CDR2 is SQIVND (reference sequence). CDR3 in amino acids: CASSIDTGTDTQYF. CDR3 in DNA: TGTGCCAGTAGTATAGATACAGGCACAGATACGCAGTATTTT.

This clonotype appeared many times. In DNA form, the CDR3 reads TGTGCCAGCAGCCCCCCCTTAGCGGGGGGATACAATGAGCAGTTCTTC. Protein sequence: CASSPPLAGGYNEQFF. The chain carries TRBV6-2 or TRBV6-3 and TRBJ2-1; 10 bases match TRBD2. The CDR3 sequence is 16 residues long. The V gene end was trimmed by 6 bases and the J gene end by 4 bases; junction bases not matched to a gene: 9. The germline gives CDR1 MNHEY, CDR2 SVGEGT.

This chain links TRBV28 with TRBJ2-3; D unclear. The germline V gene encodes CDR1 MDHEN and CDR2 SYDVKM. The CDR3 sequence is 11 residues long. V lost 11 bases to trimming and J lost 5 bases, with 11 bases between them. The CDR3 loop reads CAVTAKDTQYF. As DNA, the CDR3 is TGTGCCGTAACGGCCAAAGATACGCAGTATTTT. Variable domain in full (rest from reference TRBV28 and TRBJ2-3): DVKVTQSSRYLVKRTGEKVFLECVQDMDHENMFWYRQDPGLGLRLIYFSYDVKMKEKGDIPEGYSVSREKKERFSLILESASTNQTSMYLCAVTAKDTQYFGPGTRLTVL.

This clonotype has more than one count but fewer than ten. The V and J genes are TRBV18 and TRBJ2-1, with D unclear. The germline V gene has CDR1 KGHSH and CDR2 LQKENI. V gave up 6 bases and J gave up 8 bases, with 8 bases separating them. There are 11 residues in the CDR3. In DNA, the CDR3 is TGTGCCAGCTCCCCGAATCATGAGCAGTTCTTC. It specifies CASSPNHEQFF. The full variable domain, in which reference TRBV18 and TRBJ2-1 provide the parts outside the CDR3, is NAGVMQNPRHLVRRRGQEARLRCSPMKGHSHVYWYRQLPEEGLKFMVYLQKENIIDESGMPKERFSAEFPKEGPSILRIQQVVRGDSAAYFCASSPNHEQFFGPGTRLTVL.

This clonotype occurred a few times. Sequence at one end of the junction differs from germline and may be a read error. CDR3 nucleotide sequence: TGTGTCAGCAGCGTAGGTGGTGAGGGCAATGAGCAGTTCTTC. Its translation is CVSSVGGEGNEQFF. This chain connects TRBV9 to TRBJ2-1; TRBD2 might be the D (5 bases). Looked up from germline, CDR1 is SGDLS and CDR2 is YYNGEE. CDR3 length: 14 amino acids.

This clonotype was picked up many times. V is TRBV20-1 and J is TRBJ2-3; no firm D call. Trimming removed 0 bases at V and 2 bases at J, with 9 bases between. Germline V gene sequence: CDR1 DFQATT, CDR2 SNEGSKA (reference sequence). The CDR3 has 14 residues. CDR3 amino acids: CSARDRRLTDTQYF. The CDR3 region has the DNA TGCAGTGCTAGAGATCGAAGACTCACAGATACGCAGTATTTT.

In this sample, this clonotype turned up many times. The rearrangement uses TRBV10-3 and TRBJ1-2, with 12 bases that match TRBD1. Germline values: CDR1 ENHRY, CDR2 SYGVKD. CDR3 size: 16 residues. The V segment lost 3 bases and the J segment 0 bases; nucleotides outside the gene matches: 2. CDR3 coding DNA: TGTGCCATCAGTGACGGGACAGGGGGCTCTAACTATGGCTACACCTTC. It is translated as CAISDGTGGSNYGYTF.

This clonotype was observed once. This chain connects TRBV12-3 or TRBV12-4 to TRBJ2-7, with a tentative D call TRBD1 (7 bases). The CDR3 is made up of 14 amino acids. The V gene lost 2 bases and the J gene lost 6 bases, with 14 bases spanning the gap. In DNA form, the CDR3 reads TGTGCCAGCAGTTTACTAGCGAGGGGGCGCGAGCAGTACTTC. It is translated as CASSLLARGREQYF.

This clonotype was detected ten times or more. The V and J genes are TRBV5-6 and TRBJ2-7; D unresolved. Trimming removed 3 bases from V and 2 bases from J, with 12 bases in between. This CDR3 contains 14 residues. Germline CDR1 is SGHDT and CDR2 is YYEEEE. The CDR3: CASSSGFWAYEQYF. The DNA of the CDR3 is TGTGCCAGCAGCTCTGGGTTTTGGGCCTACGAGCAGTACTTC.

The chain links TRBV3-1 to TRBJ1-1; the D is unclear. Looked up from germline, CDR1 is LGHDT and CDR2 is YNNKEL (reference sequence). This CDR3 comprises 13 residues. The V end was cut by 8 bases, the J end by 1 base, with 11 bases between. The CDR3 coding sequence is TGTGCCAGCGGGAAAAACACGAACACTGAAGCTTTCTTT. Amino acid sequence: CASGKNTNTEAFF.

The CDR3 reads CASSPNTGGLQPQHF. The CDR3 nucleotides read TGCGCCAGCAGCCCGAATACAGGGGGGTTACAGCCCCAGCATTTT. The chain joins TRBV5-1 to TRBJ1-5; 8 bases are a match to TRBD1. CDR1 SGHRS and CDR2 YFSETQ come from the germline V gene. The CDR3 runs to 15 residues. V lost 4 bases, J lost 7 bases, and 10 bases stayed unmatched.

The V call is TRBV14, the J call TRBJ2-7, with D unclear. Per germline, CDR1 SGHDN and CDR2 FVKESK. The germline V and J ends were trimmed by 0 bases and 8 bases, with 8 bases remaining between them. CDR3 length equals 12 residues. The CDR3 nucleotides are TGTGCCAGCAGCCAAGATCGGCAGAAGCAGTACTTC. Translated: CASSQDRQKQYF. Using reference TRBV14 and TRBJ2-7 for the parts outside the CDR3, the full variable domain is EAGVTQFPSHSVIEKGQTVTLRCDPISGHDNLYWYRRVMGKEIKFLLHFVKESKQDESGMPNNRFLAERTGGTYSTLKVQPAELEDSGVYFCASSQDRQKQYFGPGTRLTVT.

This clonotype has a count of ten or more. The V gene is TRBV6-5, the J gene TRBJ1-1; 9 bases agree with TRBD1. Unmatched junction bases numbered 8, after V lost 2 bases and J lost 4 bases. CDR3 length: 16 residues. Per germline, CDR1 MNHEY and CDR2 SVGAGI. In nucleotides, the CDR3 is TGTGCCAGCAGTTACAATCCGGGACAGGGAGGCACTGAAGCTTTCTTT. As protein: CASSYNPGQGGTEAFF.

At least ten counts were recorded for this clonotype. The chain joins TRBV4-3 to TRBJ2-7; weak D call: TRBD2 (5 bases). The CDR3 totals 14 residues. CDR1 and CDR2 from the germline V gene are LGHNA and YSLEER. V was trimmed by 1 base and J by 2 bases, leaving 9 bases between them. CDR3 nucleotide sequence: TGCGCCAGCAGCCAAGCTGACGGGACCTACGAGCAGTACTTC. Its protein is CASSQADGTYEQYF.

This clonotype was seen ten or more times. V gene TRBV5-1 combines with J gene TRBJ2-7; perhaps D is TRBD1 or TRBD2 (5 bases each). Trimming shortened V by 7 bases and J by 0 bases, and 11 bases separated the two germline ends. Germline V gives CDR1 SGHRS, CDR2 YFSETQ. This CDR3 has 13 amino acids. For the CDR3, the DNA is TGCGCCAGCCGGGACGGAGCCTCCTACGAGCAGTACTTC. It yields the protein CASRDGASYEQYF.

This clonotype was seen ten or more times. DNA for the CDR3: TGTGCCACCAGCAGATCGGGGCAGGTTTCGGGCAATGAGCAGTTCTTC. It specifies CATSRSGQVSGNEQFF. The rearrangement joins TRBV15 to TRBJ2-1; D tentatively fits TRBD1 or TRBD2 (5 bases each). Trimming left V 2 bases short and J 6 bases short, with 17 bases between. The germline CDR1 and CDR2 sequences are LNHNV and YYDKDF (reference sequence). CDR3 length: 16 residues.

This clonotype was counted at least ten times. The chain is built from TRBV12-3 or TRBV12-4 and TRBJ2-1; 13 bases map to TRBD2. This CDR3 region has 16 residues. Unmatched junction bases numbered 10, after V lost 7 bases and J lost 7 bases. The CDR3 DNA sequence: TGTGCCAGCAACTCCCCCGGGACTAGCGGGATGAATGAGCAGTTCTTC. This encodes CASNSPGTSGMNEQFF.

This chain links TRBV2 with TRBJ2-1; no firm D call. The CDR3 has 16 amino acids. The V end was cut by 3 bases, the J end by 0 bases, with 12 bases between. The V gene's germline CDR1 is SNHLY and CDR2 FYNNEI. CDR3 nucleotide sequence: TGTGCCAGCAGTGACCTGTCAGTGCTCTCCTACAATGAGCAGTTCTTC. Translation: CASSDLSVLSYNEQFF.

The chain couples TRBV7-2 to TRBJ2-1; D call uncertain. The CDR3 is 15 residues long. V was cut by 1 base and J by 3 bases, with 10 bases left in between. CDR1 is SGHTA and CDR2 is FQGNSA in the germline V gene. This CDR3 reads CASSLGLNRYNEQFF. The CDR3 DNA reads as TGTGCCAGCAGCTTAGGGCTAAACCGCTACAATGAGCAGTTCTTC. The whole variable domain, remainder taken from reference TRBV7-2 and TRBJ2-1, is GAGVSQSPSNKVTEKGKDVELRCDPISGHTALYWYRQSLGQGLEFLIYFQGNSAPDKSGLPSDRFSAERTGGSVSTLTIQRTQQEDSAVYLCASSLGLNRYNEQFFGPGTRLTVL.

The rearrangement links TRBV15 to TRBJ1-4, with 9 bases aligning to TRBD1. The junction had 8 bases not matched to a gene; V was cut back by 1 base and J by 8 bases. This CDR3 is built from 16 residues. Germline CDR1 LNHNV, CDR2 YYDKDF (reference sequence). CDR3 nucleotides: TGTGCCACCAGCAGAGGAATCGGGACAGGGTCCGAAAAACTGTTTTTT. It translates to CATSRGIGTGSEKLFF.

CDR3 region: CASSAFNGTGVNTTDTQYF. In DNA form, the CDR3 reads TGTGCCAGCAGCGCCTTCAACGGGACAGGGGTTAATACCACAGATACGCAGTATTTT. The genes are TRBV9 and TRBJ2-3, with 10 nucleotides matching TRBD1. The trim removed 3 bases at V and 2 bases at J, leaving 15 bases unmatched. This CDR3 has 19 residues. Looked up from germline, CDR1 is SGDLS and CDR2 is YYNGEE.

This clonotype appeared a few times. The CDR3: CASSPGSGGTHEQFF. The CDR3 DNA reads TGTGCCAGCAGCCCGGGAAGCGGGGGTACCCATGAGCAGTTCTTC. This chain connects TRBV7-6 to TRBJ2-1, with 8 positions matching TRBD2. V shed 5 bases, J shed 8 bases, and the junction held 11 bases outside the gene matches. The germline V gene encodes CDR1 SGHVS and CDR2 FNYEAQ. There are 15 residues in the CDR3.

This clonotype was found a few times. The junction differs from germline at one of its ends, possibly a read error. This chain joins TRBV28 and TRBJ2-7, with TRBD2 matching over 8 bases. Germline V gives CDR1 MDHEN, CDR2 SYDVKM. This CDR3 region has 13 residues. The CDR3 is CASTLAGRYEQYF. CDR3 in DNA: TGTGCCAGCACTTTAGCGGGACGTTACGAGCAGTACTTC.

As regards this clonotype: A clone one base away is much larger, so this may be a read error. This sequence joins TRBV2 and TRBJ2-5; D call uncertain. Trimming took off 0 bases at V and 5 bases at J, with 13 bases between the two ends. The CDR3 runs 15 residues. The germline V gene has CDR1 SNHLY and CDR2 FYNNEI. This chain's CDR3 is CASSEAYALEETQYF. In DNA form, the CDR3 reads TGTGCCAGCAGTGAAGCGTACGCCCTGGAGGAGACCCAGTACTTC.

This clonotype occurred a few times. This may stem from a read error, because a much larger clone lies one nucleotide away. The chain employs TRBV7-2 and TRBJ2-7; 9 bases line up with TRBD2. Germline V CDR1 and CDR2: SGHTA, FQGNSA. With 8 bases clipped from V and 5 bases from J, the junction kept 10 bases outside the gene matches. CDR3 length: 14 residues. The CDR3 reads CASPPGTSSNEQYF. The CDR3 DNA reads as TGTGCCAGCCCCCCCGGGACTAGCAGCAACGAGCAGTACTTC.

The genes are TRBV20-1 and TRBJ2-1, with 11 bases aligning to TRBD2. Trimming removed 6 bases from V and 8 bases from J; junction bases left unmatched: 9. CDR3 length equals 14 residues. CDR1 DFQATT and CDR2 SNEGSKA come from the germline V gene (reference sequence). CDR3 sequence reads: CSARATSGVDEQFF. CDR3 nucleotide sequence: TGCAGTGCCCGAGCGACTAGCGGGGTCGATGAGCAGTTCTTC.